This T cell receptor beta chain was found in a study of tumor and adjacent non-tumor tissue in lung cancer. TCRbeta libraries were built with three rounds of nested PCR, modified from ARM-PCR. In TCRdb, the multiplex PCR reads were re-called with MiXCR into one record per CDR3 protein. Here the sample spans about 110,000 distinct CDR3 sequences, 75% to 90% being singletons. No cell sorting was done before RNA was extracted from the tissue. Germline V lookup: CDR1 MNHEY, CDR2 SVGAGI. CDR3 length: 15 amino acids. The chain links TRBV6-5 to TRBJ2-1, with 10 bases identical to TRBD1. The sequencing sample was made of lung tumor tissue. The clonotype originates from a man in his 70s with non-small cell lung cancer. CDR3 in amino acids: CTSSYSGQGHNEQFF. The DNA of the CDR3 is TGTACTAGCAGTTACTCGGGACAGGGGCACAATGAGCAGTTCTTC.